The 15 T cell receptor beta chains listed next were all sequenced from one sample in a study of blood T cell repertoires in COVID-19 (TCRdb year 2020). Library construction relied on the immunoSEQ multiplex PCR assay. The clones in this table, taken by TCRdb from immuneACCESS, are in-frame only. Not every clone is retained; where verified, under half of the shortfall comes from an unresolved V gene, and the cause of the rest is unknown. For this sample the table gives 230,000 or so clones, of which roughly 88% were detected only once. The ten largest clones add up to 1.4% of the sample. The sample was peripheral blood. The receptors here all came from a woman aged 40 to 55 who had recovered from COVID-19.

V is TRBV7-2 and J is TRBJ2-7; perhaps TRBD1 as D (6 bases). Germline values: CDR1 SGHTA, CDR2 FQGNSA. There are 14 residues in the CDR3. V was trimmed by 5 bases and J by 2 bases, leaving 13 bases between them. The CDR3 loop reads CASSPSRDTYEQYF. CDR3 DNA sequence: TGTGCCAGCAGCCCGTCCCGGGACACCTACGAGCAGTACTTC.

V and J are TRBV6-6 and TRBJ2-1; 7 bases align to TRBD1. Looked up from germline, CDR1 is MNHNY and CDR2 is SVGAGI (reference sequence). V shed 2 bases and J 7 bases; nucleotides not matched to a gene: 5. The length of the CDR3 is 14 residues. The CDR3 sequence is CASSYRGQLNEQFF. CDR3 in DNA: TGTGCCAGCAGTTACCGGGGACAGTTGAATGAGCAGTTCTTC.

The J gene is TRBJ2-1, the V gene TRBV2; 13 bases fit TRBD2. This CDR3 is 17 amino acids long. In germline, CDR1 is SNHLY, CDR2 FYNNEI. V was clipped by 2 bases and J by 4 bases; unmatched bases: 5. For the CDR3, the DNA is TGTGCCAGCAGTGAAACGGCACTAGCGGGGGGGTACAATGAGCAGTTCTTC. Protein sequence: CASSETALAGGYNEQFF.

The chain has TRBV6-6 and TRBJ2-7, with 9 bases that match TRBD1. The V gene end was trimmed by 5 bases and the J gene end by 5 bases; junction bases not matched to a gene: 10. CDR1 is MNHNY and CDR2 is SVGAGI in the germline V gene (reference sequence). There are 15 residues in the CDR3. The CDR3 region has the DNA TGTGCCAGCAGTGCACAGGGGGCCTTTGGAAACGAGCAGTACTTC. It specifies CASSAQGAFGNEQYF.

This clone is a singleton in its sample. The genes are TRBV7-2 and TRBJ2-7; D is unresolved. This CDR3 contains 13 residues. V was trimmed by 0 bases and J by 6 bases, leaving 9 bases between them. Per germline, CDR1 SGHTA and CDR2 FQGNSA. The chain's CDR3 is CASSLAQAGEQYF. CDR3 DNA: TGTGCCAGCAGCTTAGCGCAGGCCGGCGAGCAGTACTTC. Full variable domain (missing parts from reference TRBV7-2 and TRBJ2-7): GAGVSQSPSNKVTEKGKDVELRCDPISGHTALYWYRQSLGQGLEFLIYFQGNSAPDKSGLPSDRFSAERTGGSVSTLTIQRTQQEDSAVYLCASSLAQAGEQYFGPGTRLTVT.

This rearrangement joins TRBV7-2 to TRBJ2-1; 7 nucleotides match TRBD1. The CDR3 has 16 amino acids. Looked up from germline, CDR1 is SGHTA and CDR2 is FQGNSA. V shed 1 base, J shed 9 bases, and the junction held 12 bases outside the gene matches. The CDR3 loop is CASSLEAYQGVGEQFF. DNA for the CDR3: TGTGCCAGCAGCTTAGAAGCTTACCAGGGGGTAGGTGAGCAGTTCTTC.

In this sample, this clone turned up many times. The chain employs TRBV20-1 and TRBJ1-1; no reliable D call. V was shortened by 3 bases and J by 5 bases, with 19 bases between the two germline ends. CDR1 DFQATT and CDR2 SNEGSKA come from the germline V gene (reference sequence). The CDR3 has 15 residues. The CDR3, as DNA: TGCAGTGCTAGTCTCTTCGCGGGGAGTGGGACTGAAGCTTTCTTT. Protein product: CSASLFAGSGTEAFF.

The chain uses TRBV27 and TRBJ1-3, with TRBD1 as a possible D gene (5 bases). The V and J ends lost 6 bases and 1 base respectively, with 10 bases between them. The CDR3 is made up of 14 amino acids. Germline CDR1 MNHEY, CDR2 SMNVEV (reference sequence). CDR3 amino acids: CASRGGRSGNTIYF. CDR3 sequence (DNA): TGTGCCAGCAGGGGGGGAAGGTCTGGAAACACCATATATTTT.

The V call is TRBV6-2 or TRBV6-3, the J call TRBJ2-7, with TRBD2 matching over 10 bases. The CDR3 consists of 15 residues. V lost 4 bases to trimming and J lost 3 bases; unmatched junction nucleotides: 6. Germline V gene sequence: CDR1 MNHEY, CDR2 SVGEGT. In DNA form, the CDR3 reads TGTGCCAGCAGTTCCAAGGGACTAGCGATCTACGAGCAGTACTTC. Amino acids: CASSSKGLAIYEQYF.

The chain recombines TRBV7-2 with TRBJ1-5, with D possibly being TRBD1 (6 bases). The V gene lost 7 bases and the J gene lost 8 bases, with 12 bases spanning the gap. Germline CDR1 reads SGHTA; CDR2 reads FQGNSA. This CDR3 has 12 residues. The CDR3 protein is CASTTQGKPQHF. The CDR3 nucleotides are TGTGCCAGCACGACGCAGGGGAAGCCCCAGCATTTT.

This chain links TRBV6-2 or TRBV6-3 with TRBJ2-7; TRBD2 might be the D (5 bases). This CDR3 is built from 15 residues. Germline loops: CDR1 MNHEY, CDR2 SVGEGT. V was shortened by 6 bases and J by 0 bases, with 15 bases between the two germline ends. DNA for the CDR3: TGTGCCAGCAGCGTACGGGGAACTCGCTCCTACGAGCAGTACTTC. Translation: CASSVRGTRSYEQYF.

This clone was seen once. The chain uses TRBV6-5 and TRBJ1-4; D possibly corresponds to TRBD1 (5 bases). The CDR3 contains 15 residues. Germline CDR1 is MNHEY and CDR2 is SVGAGI. Between the trimmed V and J ends, which lost 6 bases and 3 bases, there was a span of 14 bases. The CDR3 sequence: CASRPTGSPNEKLFF. The CDR3 DNA follows: TGTGCCAGCAGACCCACAGGTTCGCCTAATGAAAAACTGTTTTTT.

The J gene is TRBJ2-5, the V gene TRBV6-2 or TRBV6-3, with D possibly matching TRBD2 (5 bases). CDR3 length: 13 residues. V was cut by 1 base and J by 5 bases, with 8 bases left in between. Germline CDR1 MNHEY, CDR2 SVGEGT. CDR3 sequence: CASSYYPGETQYF. CDR3 nucleotide sequence: TGTGCCAGCAGTTACTATCCGGGGGAGACCCAGTACTTC.

This clone was seen just once. The CDR3 DNA reads TGTGCCAGCAGCAAATTAATCAGGGCGAACTATGGCTACACCTTC. Residues: CASSKLIRANYGYTF. This chain links TRBV7-9 with TRBJ1-2; tentative D call: TRBD1 (5 bases). This CDR3 is 15 amino acids long. Germline V gene lookup returns CDR1 SEHNR and CDR2 FQNEAQ (reference sequence). The V gene lost 5 bases and the J gene lost 2 bases, with 15 bases spanning the gap.

The rearrangement links TRBV6-5 to TRBJ1-5; tentatively, D is TRBD1 (6 bases). CDR1 and CDR2 from the germline V gene are MNHEY and SVGAGI. The CDR3 is 14 amino acids. Trimming removed 8 bases from V and 2 bases from J, with 13 bases in between. The CDR3 nucleotides read TGTGCCAGCTCAATAAAGGGGGGCAATCAGCCCCAGCATTTT. It yields the protein CASSIKGGNQPQHF.